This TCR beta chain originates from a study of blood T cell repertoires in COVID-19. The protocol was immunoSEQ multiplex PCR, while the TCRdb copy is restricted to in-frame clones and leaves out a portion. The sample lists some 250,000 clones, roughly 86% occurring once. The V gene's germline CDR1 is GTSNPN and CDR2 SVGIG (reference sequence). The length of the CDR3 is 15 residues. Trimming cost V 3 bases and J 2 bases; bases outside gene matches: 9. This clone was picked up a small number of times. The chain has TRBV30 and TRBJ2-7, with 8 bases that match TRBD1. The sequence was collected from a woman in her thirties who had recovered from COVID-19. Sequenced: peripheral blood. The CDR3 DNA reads TGTGCCTGGAGGGGTCTGGGACAGGAACCCTACGAGCAGTACTTC. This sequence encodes CAWRGLGQEPYEQYF.